This T cell receptor (beta chain) was found in a study of regulatory T cells in long-lasting Graves disease. Construction of the TCR beta libraries employed iRepertoire HTBI primers in conjunction with Arm-PCR of CDR3 regions. Via MiXCR, TCRdb re-called the multiplex PCR reads, giving one row per CDR3 protein. The sample comprises 550,000 to 600,000 distinct CDR3 sequences, around 16% of which are singletons, and 12% rests with the top ten. Time point specified: newly diagnosed GD, antithyroid drugs for less than 3 months. Generation of the TCR library employed RNA extracted from PBMCs. V was trimmed by 5 bases and J by 7 bases, leaving 15 bases between them. In germline, CDR1 is SNHLY, CDR2 FYNNEI. The CDR3 loop spans 15 amino acids. These records were also assigned to another study, of T cells in Graves' hyperthyroidism and ophthalmopathy.

The chain joins TRBV2 to TRBJ1-6, with D unclear. The TCR comes from a man younger than 35 with Graves disease. This material consisted of peripheral blood mononuclear cells (PBMCs), taken at new diagnosis, from a patient treated with antithyroid drugs. CDR3 DNA sequence: TGTGCCAGCAGTTTCTACGCGAGAGCGAATTCACCCCTCCACTTT. It yields the protein CASSFYARANSPLHF.